This T cell receptor beta chain was sequenced for a study of blood T cell repertoires in COVID-19. Germline CDR1 is MNHEY and CDR2 is SMNVEV (reference sequence). The CDR3 length is 13 residues. V shed 6 bases and J shed 10 bases, with 16 bases lying between them. TCRdb's table, derived via immunoSEQ multiplex PCR, lists solely in-frame clones and lacks some. Found here are 30,000 to 40,000 clones, approximately 85% of them singletons; the top ten hold roughly two fifths. The rearrangement links TRBV27 to TRBJ2-1; D unresolved. Sequenced: peripheral blood. This clonotype was obtained from a man aged 60 to 69 with active or convalescent COVID-19. The CDR3 loop is CASRPFGVVEQFF. The CDR3 DNA reads TGTGCCAGCAGACCTTTCGGAGTAGTGGAGCAGTTCTTC.